This T cell receptor (beta chain) was sequenced during a study of blood T cell repertoires in COVID-19 (dated by TCRdb to the early 2020s). In the study overall: Samples covering the acute and convalescent phases of COVID-19 were provided by collaborators in the United States, Italy and Spain. Sample metadata almost always included a de-identified subject ID, COVID-19 status, age in years and sex. The repertoires were made available in a free public database intended to serve as a resource for research on the immune response to SARS-CoV-2. The samples were drawn from the first 160 participants of the ongoing ImmuneRACE study and from 1,254 subjects provided by 6 global collaborators. Where available, HLA class I and class II types were taken from metadata supplied by the sample provider and were not determined by assay-based typing. The prospective study material was composed of cDNA or gDNA derived from T cells, B-cell-depleted T cells, or PBMCs. Deeply sampled blood TCRbeta repertoires from subjects exposed to, actively infected with, or recovered from COVID-19 were included in the dataset. Overall study outcomes, separate from this receptor: The quantity of clinical and demographic metadata differed by source and by participant and was supplied without curation.

TCRbeta CDR3 regions were amplified from genomic DNA by means of the immunoSEQ Assay, a bias-controlled multiplex PCR. As for the authors' bioinformatics: Nucleated cell counts per sample were estimated from amplification of reference gene primers within the assay. To quantify the absolute abundance of each unique TCRbeta CDR3 rearrangement, sequence reads were collapsed and filtered. For each sample, productive Simpson clonality was calculated by taking the square root of Simpson's diversity index across productive rearrangements. The source is immuneACCESS, and TCRdb retained only in-frame sequences with V and J called. Part of the clones is not carried over; for the studies checked, unresolved V genes explain less than half of this, and the remainder is unexplained. That table gives V, J and clone size, and the DNA gave D and trimming. The sample table contains under 300,000 clones; only one count was recorded for 75% to 85% of them. The leading ten clones occupy roughly 5.5% of the sample.

A remark on this clone: Its recognized antigen is unknown. Per-base qualities were not stored, and no clone one base away is much larger.

Each collaborating institution followed its own protocols to collect whole blood in K2EDTA tubes. Collaborator samples were shipped for TCRbeta analysis as frozen whole blood, isolated PBMCs, or DNA extracted from either sample type. Spanning cysteine to phenylalanine, the CDR3 consists of 13 amino acids. This entry keeps only the CDR3 DNA: 39 bases, framed from base 1. As encoded in the germline V gene, CDR1 is SQVTM while CDR2 is ANQGSEA. V is shortened by 6 bases, J by 0 bases, and the region joining them spans 9 bases. The chain joins TRBV29-1 to TRBJ2-1, with a tentative D gene TRBD2 over 6 matching bases. The sequence was obtained from a human donor in a cohort sampled during active COVID-19. The sample consisted of peripheral blood. In nucleotide form, the sequence is TGCAGCGTCGGGGGATCCTCCTACAATGAGCAGTTCTTC. Protein translation: CSVGGSSYNEQFF.